This record concerns one T cell receptor (beta chain) sequence. The data stem from a study of blood T cell repertoires in COVID-19. Study details: Material from acute and convalescent COVID-19 was sourced from the United States, Italy and Spain. The cDNA or gDNA used as material had been derived from T cells, B-cell-depleted T cells, or PBMCs.

The CDR3 length is 17 residues. Germline V gene data show CDR1 as SGHRS and CDR2 as YFSETQ. The ends lost 3 bases at V and 4 bases at J; junction bases unmatched: 10. Authors' analysis steps: Researchers report that nucleated cell counts were estimated from reference gene primer amplification. Method: immunoSEQ multiplex PCR; TCRdb's copy keeps in-frame clones and lacks some. The D gene and trimming were derived from the DNA, and the V and J assignments and clone size from that table. The sample has approximately 130,000 clones, around 87% seen once. The TCR originated in a woman in her forties or fifties who had recovered from COVID-19. The gene calls are TRBV5-1 and TRBJ1-3, with 10 bases lining up with TRBD1. The material sequenced was peripheral blood. The CDR3 region has the DNA TGCGCCAGCAGCTACTATCCGGGACAGGGGCCGGGAAACACCATATATTTT. Its protein product is CASSYYPGQGPGNTIYF.